These 15 T cell receptor beta chains were sequenced from one sample in a study of T cells in localized non-small cell lung cancer (dated by TCRdb to 2018 to 2020). The library was built by means of the immunoSEQ multiplex PCR assay. TCRdb limited this immuneACCESS table to in-frame rearrangements with V and J called. A share of clones is missing; checked studies link under half to unresolved V genes, and the rest is unexplained. This sample is represented by about 6,100 clones; 80% to 90% of them were singletons. Clones ranked in the top ten supply roughly a sixth of the sample. The sample in question was peripheral blood, obtained before any cancer treatment. The receptor source for this set is a male donor at least 60 years old with stage I lung adenocarcinoma.

V is TRBV4-2 and J is TRBJ1-6; D perhaps matches TRBD1 (5 bases). CDR3 length: 15 amino acids. The germline V gene encodes CDR1 LGHNA and CDR2 YNFKEQ. V lost 0 bases to trimming and J lost 9 bases, with 12 bases between them. The DNA for the CDR3 is TGTGCCAGCAGCCAAGAAGGGGCGCCGAGTTCACCCCTCCACTTT. Encoded protein: CASSQEGAPSSPLHF.

The CDR3 sequence: CASTLGGVDYGYTF. The CDR3 DNA follows: TGTGCCAGCACCCTGGGGGGAGTGGACTATGGCTACACCTTC. The chain combines TRBV7-9 with TRBJ1-2, with D possibly TRBD1 on 5 matching bases. The length of the CDR3 is 14 residues. The V gene's germline CDR1 is SEHNR and CDR2 FQNEAQ (reference sequence). Trimming shortened V by 7 bases and J by 3 bases, and 15 bases separated the two germline ends.

This chain links TRBV6-1 with TRBJ2-2, with 7 bases aligning to TRBD2. J gave up 7 bases and V 4 bases, and 3 bases lay outside the gene matches. CDR1 is MNHNS and CDR2 is SASEGT in the germline V gene. This CDR3 is 13 amino acids long. The CDR3 coding sequence is TGTGCCAGCAGTGGGGAGGGGTTCGGGGAGCTGTTTTTT. The encoded protein is CASSGEGFGELFF.

The genes are TRBV19 and TRBJ2-3; TRBD2 aligns across 8 bases. CDR1 and CDR2 (germline): LNHDA, SQIVND (reference sequence). V lost 1 base and J lost 4; bases outside the gene matches: 7. The CDR3 is 16 amino acids. The CDR3 DNA sequence: TGTGCCAGTAGTATAGGGACGGGGGGGGAAGCAGATACGCAGTATTTT. Protein product: CASSIGTGGEADTQYF.

The CDR3 coding sequence is TGCGCCAGCAGCCCCCTTACAGGGACGAGTGGCTACACCTTC. This codes for CASSPLTGTSGYTF. This chain links TRBV5-1 with TRBJ1-2; perhaps TRBD1 as D (6 bases). The germline V and J ends were trimmed by 4 bases and 7 bases, with 17 bases remaining between them. The CDR3 sequence is 14 residues long. CDR1 and CDR2 from the germline V gene are SGHRS and YFSETQ.

J is TRBJ1-5 and V is TRBV19, with TRBD1 matching 8 bases. CDR1 is LNHDA and CDR2 is SQIVND in the germline V gene (reference sequence). After removal of 3 bases from V and 4 bases from J, the junction contained 8 bases not matched to a gene. CDR3 length equals 16 residues. CDR3 sequence reads: CASSIWRTGPNQPQHF. CDR3 DNA: TGTGCCAGTAGTATTTGGAGGACAGGGCCGAATCAGCCCCAGCATTTT.

V and J are TRBV27 and TRBJ2-1; 12 bases are a match to TRBD2. There are 16 residues in the CDR3. Germline CDR1 is MNHEY and CDR2 is SMNVEV (reference sequence). Trimming cost V 6 bases and J 8 bases; bases outside gene matches: 11. CDR3 DNA sequence: TGTGCCAGCAGCGAACTACTAGCGGGAGGTTTCGATGAGCAGTTCTTC. Its protein product is CASSELLAGGFDEQFF.

This clone was found once. The chain recombines TRBV6-5 with TRBJ2-7; 7 bases fit TRBD1. CDR1 is MNHEY, CDR2 SVGAGI, per germline. The CDR3 is made up of 13 amino acids. The J segment lost 4 bases and the V segment lost 6 bases, leaving 6 bases of the junction unmatched. CDR3 protein: CASSPGQPYEQYF. The CDR3 DNA follows: TGTGCCAGCAGCCCGGGACAGCCTTACGAGCAGTACTTC.

This rearrangement joins TRBV19 to TRBJ1-1; no reliable D call. CDR1 and CDR2 (germline): LNHDA, SQIVND (reference sequence). The CDR3 is made up of 13 amino acids. The germline V and J ends were trimmed by 3 bases and 3 bases, with 8 bases remaining between them. The CDR3 coding sequence is TGTGCCAGTAGTATCCCAGGCGACACTGAAGCTTTCTTT. Translation gives CASSIPGDTEAFF.

The rearrangement links TRBV9 to TRBJ2-2; D call uncertain. Germline V gene lookup returns CDR1 SGDLS and CDR2 YYNGEE. V was trimmed by 4 bases and J by 7 bases, leaving 8 bases between them. CDR3 size: 12 residues. The DNA for the CDR3 is TGTGCCAGCAGCTCCCCAAACGGGGAGCTGTTTTTT. Its translation is CASSSPNGELFF.

Here the CDR3 reads CASSLDGDPQETQYF. CDR3 sequence (DNA): TGTGCCAGCAGCTTAGACGGGGACCCCCAAGAGACCCAGTACTTC. The chain carries TRBV7-6 and TRBJ2-5; TRBD1 or TRBD2 may be the D gene (5 bases each). Trimming cost V 1 base and J 1 base, with 10 bases left between them. The germline V gene has CDR1 SGHVS and CDR2 FNYEAQ. The CDR3 is 15 amino acids.

The CDR3 nucleotides read TGTGCCAGCAGTTACTCACCCGCTAGCTATGGCTACACCTTC. It specifies CASSYSPASYGYTF. The chain carries TRBV6-5 and TRBJ1-2; D is unclear. This CDR3 is 14 amino acids long. CDR1 and CDR2 (germline): MNHEY, SVGAGI. Trimming left V 0 bases short and J 4 bases short, with 9 bases between.

This clone was seen only a few times. This chain connects TRBV7-9 to TRBJ1-2; D unclear. The V end lost 7 bases, the J end lost 1 base, and 16 bases lay between the germline ends. The CDR3 consists of 15 residues. The germline CDR1 and CDR2 sequences are SEHNR and FQNEAQ (reference sequence). The CDR3 spells CASTSEASYNYGYTF. The DNA of the CDR3 is TGTGCCAGCACCTCCGAAGCCTCGTATAACTATGGCTACACCTTC.

This chain uses TRBV9 with TRBJ2-6; D is perhaps TRBD1 or TRBD2 (5 bases each). Germline values: CDR1 SGDLS, CDR2 YYNGEE. CDR3 size: 18 residues. V lost 4 bases to trimming and J lost 1 base, with 18 bases between them. The CDR3: CASSPNGALSSGANVLTF. CDR3 DNA sequence: TGTGCCAGCAGCCCCAACGGGGCCCTATCTTCTGGGGCCAACGTCCTGACTTTC.

V and J are TRBV10-2 and TRBJ2-7; TRBD2 agrees at 11 bases. V was pared by 5 bases and J by 0 bases, with 6 bases of the junction left unmatched. The CDR3 has 16 residues. Germline loops: CDR1 WSHSY, CDR2 SAAADI. The chain's CDR3 is CASSLAGGYSSYEQYF. The CDR3 DNA follows: TGCGCCAGCAGTTTAGCGGGAGGGTACAGCTCCTACGAGCAGTACTTC.